What follows are 13 T cell receptor beta chains derived from one specimen sequenced in a study of T cells after yellow fever vaccination. MiXCR, run by TCRdb on the 5' RACE reads, gives a single entry per CDR3 protein. The top ten hold approximately 3.5% of the sample, which has 250,000 to 300,000 distinct CDR3 sequences, roughly 5.2% seen once. Sequenced material: CD4+ T cells sorted from PBMCs, taken on the day of the yellow fever booster vaccination. These receptor sequences come from a man between 18 and 35 years old who received the YFV17D yellow fever vaccine.

This clonotype was seen a few times. CDR3 in DNA: TGCAGTGCCCCTCGTAGGACATTTAACACTGAAGCTTTCTTT. It translates to CSAPRRTFNTEAFF. The chain combines TRBV20-1 with TRBJ1-1; D may be TRBD1 (5 bases). The CDR3 runs 14 residues. Per the germline V gene, CDR1 is DFQATT and CDR2 is SNEGSKA (reference sequence). Trimming took off 6 bases at V and 2 bases at J, with 16 bases between the two ends.

This clonotype turned up a few times. The V call is TRBV20-1, the J call TRBJ2-1; D may match TRBD1 or TRBD2 (5 bases each). CDR3 size: 16 residues. Deletions cut 1 base from V and 7 bases from J, with 20 bases between. Germline V gene data show CDR1 as DFQATT and CDR2 as SNEGSKA (reference sequence). CDR3 residues: CSARGGEWTLVNEQFF. The CDR3 nucleotides read TGCAGTGCTAGAGGGGGCGAATGGACTCTGGTAAATGAGCAGTTCTTC.

This clonotype was recorded at least ten times. The rearrangement uses TRBV7-2 and TRBJ2-6; D possibly uses TRBD1 or TRBD2 (5 bases each). The CDR3 loop spans 17 amino acids. CDR1 is SGHTA, CDR2 FQGNSA, per germline. V was trimmed by 7 bases and J by 1 base, leaving 17 bases between them. The CDR3, as DNA: TGTGCCAGCACCCAAGCAGGATGGGGGTCTGGGGCCAACGTCCTGACTTTC. Its protein product is CASTQAGWGSGANVLTF.

This clonotype appeared many times. The gene calls are TRBV29-1 and TRBJ2-3, with TRBD1 matching 9 bases. Germline lookup yields CDR1 SQVTM and CDR2 ANQGSEA. With 6 bases clipped from V and 9 bases from J, the junction kept 10 bases outside the gene matches. The CDR3 runs 13 residues. Here the CDR3 reads CSVEGAGQGTQYF. For the CDR3, the DNA is TGCAGCGTGGAGGGGGCTGGACAGGGGACGCAGTATTTT.

A few counts support this clonotype. V gene TRBV2 combines with J gene TRBJ2-2; TRBD1 matches at 8 bases. CDR1 and CDR2 from the germline V gene are SNHLY and FYNNEI. Germline trimming cut 6 bases from V and 6 bases from J; bases unmatched to any gene: 3. The CDR3 extends over 13 amino acids. The CDR3 bases are TGTGCCAGCAGAATCAGGGGGCCCGGGGAGCTGTTTTTT. The encoded protein is CASRIRGPGELFF. The variable domain in full, completed from reference TRBV2 and TRBJ2-2, reads EPEVTQTPSHQVTQMGQEVILRCVPISNHLYFYWYRQILGQKVEFLVSFYNNEISEKSEIFDDQFSVERPDGSNFTLKIRSTKLEDSAMYFCASRIRGPGELFFGEGSRLTVL.

The sample holds a few counts of this clonotype. The gene calls are TRBV6-2 or TRBV6-3 and TRBJ2-7; possible D gene TRBD1, 5 bases. The CDR3 covers 14 residues. Germline V gives CDR1 MNHEY, CDR2 SVGEGT. V was pared by 6 bases and J by 6 bases, with 18 bases between. The CDR3 is CASRPAGQAREQYF. CDR3 bases: TGTGCCAGCAGGCCAGCAGGGCAGGCCCGCGAGCAGTACTTC.

This clonotype has just a few counts. V gene TRBV6-2 or TRBV6-3 combines with J gene TRBJ1-1; D ambiguous. The CDR3 length is 11 residues. Trimming shortened V by 6 bases and J by 7 bases, and 9 bases separated the two germline ends. Germline CDR1 MNHEY, CDR2 SVGEGT. The CDR3 DNA sequence: TGTGCCAGCAGAGCAATTCGTGAAGCTTTCTTT. Translating gives CASRAIREAFF.

In its sample, this clonotype was seen a few times. In DNA, the CDR3 is TGTGCCAGCAGTCGGGCCGGAGGGAACACTGAAGCTTTCTTT. Its protein product is CASSRAGGNTEAFF. The V call is TRBV27, the J call TRBJ1-1; D call uncertain. This CDR3 has 14 amino acids. Trimming removed 5 bases at V and 1 base at J, with 11 bases between. Germline V gene sequence: CDR1 MNHEY, CDR2 SMNVEV (reference sequence).

This clonotype occurred many times. V and J are TRBV5-1 and TRBJ2-1, with a tentative D call TRBD1 (5 bases). This CDR3 comprises 15 residues. The germline V gene encodes CDR1 SGHRS and CDR2 YFSETQ. V lost 5 bases and J 6 bases, leaving 18 bases between the germline ends. This CDR3 is CASSSIGSRANEQFF. The CDR3 bases are TGCGCCAGCAGTTCCATAGGAAGCAGGGCCAATGAGCAGTTCTTC.

The chain couples TRBV10-3 to TRBJ1-4, with 8 bases lining up with TRBD1. Germline V lookup: CDR1 ENHRY, CDR2 SYGVKD. The CDR3 covers 14 residues. V gave up 6 bases and J gave up 8 bases; unmatched junction bases: 8. CDR3 loop: CAISRTGNEEKLFF. The CDR3 nucleotides read TGTGCCATCAGCCGGACAGGGAATGAGGAAAAACTGTTTTTT.

This clonotype showed up just a few times. The chain recombines TRBV7-2 with TRBJ2-3; TRBD2 matches 12 bases. The CDR3 extends over 17 amino acids. Trimming took 5 bases from V and 6 from J; bases not matched to a gene: 12. CDR1 is SGHTA and CDR2 is FQGNSA in the germline V gene. CDR3 amino acids: CASSPWSLAGGGDTQYF. The CDR3 nucleotides are TGTGCCAGCAGCCCCTGGTCACTAGCGGGGGGAGGGGATACGCAGTATTTT.

This chain connects TRBV6-6 to TRBJ2-3; the D gene is possibly TRBD1 (5 bases). The CDR3 consists of 12 residues. Per germline, CDR1 MNHNY and CDR2 SVGAGI (reference sequence). Trimming removed 6 bases from V and 6 bases from J, with 10 bases in between. In DNA form, the CDR3 reads TGTGCCAGCAGGTCAGGGTCCGATACGCAGTATTTT. Protein product: CASRSGSDTQYF.

The chain is built from TRBV12-3 or TRBV12-4 and TRBJ1-6, with TRBD1 identical over 12 bases. Unmatched junction bases numbered 7, after V lost 6 bases and J lost 10 bases. The CDR3 is made up of 15 amino acids. Written as DNA, the CDR3 is TGTGCCAGCAGCCCGGGACAGGGGGCACACTCACCCCTCCACTTT. It yields the protein CASSPGQGAHSPLHF.